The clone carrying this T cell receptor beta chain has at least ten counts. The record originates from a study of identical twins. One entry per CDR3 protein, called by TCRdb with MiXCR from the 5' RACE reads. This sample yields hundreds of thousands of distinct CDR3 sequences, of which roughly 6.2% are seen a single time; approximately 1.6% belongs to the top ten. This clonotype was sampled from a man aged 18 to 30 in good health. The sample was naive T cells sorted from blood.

The CDR3: CASSFRTGGNTEAFF. The CDR3 region has the DNA TGCGCCAGCAGCTTCAGGACAGGGGGGAACACTGAAGCTTTCTTT. V gene TRBV5-1 combines with J gene TRBJ1-1; 10 bases match TRBD1. The germline V gene encodes CDR1 SGHRS and CDR2 YFSETQ. V lost 2 bases to trimming and J lost 1 base; unmatched junction nucleotides: 2. This CDR3 is built from 15 residues.